Below, 32 T cell receptor beta chains from the same sample are listed, as sequenced in a study of CD8+CD57+ T cells in acquired aplastic anemia. CD8+CD57+ cell expansion had been shown by flow cytometry in patients chosen for sequencing. Template material for TCR beta VDJ and CDR3 profiling consisted of genomic DNA. MiXCR, applied by TCRdb to the reads, yields one record per CDR3 protein. The sample gives 95,000 to 150,000 distinct CDR3 sequences, over 30% of which show up once; over 2% is in the top ten. The source material was sorted CD4+, CD8+, or CD8+CD57+ T cells (not recorded which) from PBMCs. These receptors all come from a human donor with aplastic anemia.

This chain uses TRBV11-2 with TRBJ2-7, with D uncertain. This CDR3 comprises 17 residues. The germline gives CDR1 SGHAT, CDR2 FQNNGV. V lost 3 bases and J lost 0, with 18 bases in between. The CDR3 nucleotides are TGTGCCAGCAGCTTGAATTCCTTGGCAGGCCTCTCCTACGAGCAGTACTTC. Translation: CASSLNSLAGLSYEQYF.

This clonotype was picked up many times. This sequence joins TRBV5-6 and TRBJ1-6; D call uncertain. Germline assignment: CDR1 SGHDT and CDR2 YYEEEE. The CDR3 consists of 13 residues. The ends were cut back, 1 base at V and 5 bases at J, with 4 bases in the middle. CDR3 loop: CASSLTDNSPLHF. In DNA, the CDR3 is TGTGCCAGCAGCTTGACGGATAATTCACCCCTCCACTTT.

This clonotype turned up a few times. V is TRBV9 and J is TRBJ2-6, with D possibly being TRBD1 (5 bases). From germline, CDR1 is SGDLS and CDR2 YYNGEE. This CDR3 comprises 13 residues. V was trimmed by 4 bases and J by 12 bases, leaving 14 bases between them. The CDR3 loop is CASSIRVRGVLTF. The CDR3 coding sequence is TGTGCCAGCAGCATCAGGGTACGCGGCGTCCTGACTTTC.

As concerns this clonotype: It may be a read error: a sequence one base away is much more abundant. This chain uses TRBV11-2 with TRBJ2-7; 7 bases fit TRBD1. Germline assignment: CDR1 SGHAT and CDR2 FQNNGV. V shed 3 bases and J 6 bases; nucleotides not matched to a gene: 11. This CDR3 is built from 15 residues. This CDR3 is CASSFNYRGSSEQYF. CDR3 in DNA: TGTGCCAGCAGCTTCAATTACAGGGGATCAAGCGAGCAGTACTTC.

As regards this clonotype: Relative to the germline gene, one junction end is altered; a read error may explain this. This chain uses TRBV10-2 with TRBJ2-7; 7 bases fit TRBD1. CDR3 length: 13 residues. The germline V gene encodes CDR1 WSHSY and CDR2 SAAADI. The DNA of the CDR3 is TGTGCCAGCAGGTCGGGACAGCTCTACGAGCAGTACTTC. Residues: CASRSGQLYEQYF.

The J gene is TRBJ2-1, the V gene TRBV29-1; D is perhaps TRBD1 or TRBD2 (6 bases each). This CDR3 is built from 13 residues. Between the trimmed V and J ends, which lost 7 bases and 2 bases, there was a span of 12 bases. CDR1 is SQVTM, CDR2 ANQGSEA, per germline. CDR3 protein: CSGGAKTYNEQFF. The CDR3 DNA is TGCAGCGGGGGGGCCAAGACCTACAATGAGCAGTTCTTC.

This clonotype has at least ten counts. V is TRBV29-1 and J is TRBJ2-3; D call uncertain. The V end was cut by 1 base, the J end by 3 bases, with 8 bases between. Germline values: CDR1 SQVTM, CDR2 ANQGSEA. The CDR3 has 13 amino acids. The CDR3 sequence is CSVEAIRTDTQYF. As DNA, the CDR3 is TGCAGCGTTGAAGCAATCCGGACAGATACGCAGTATTTT.

The genes are TRBV11-1 and TRBJ1-1; possibly TRBD1 for D (5 bases). The germline gives CDR1 SGHAT, CDR2 FQDESV (reference sequence). The CDR3 consists of 16 residues. The V end was cut by 2 bases, the J end by 0 bases, with 13 bases between. CDR3 nucleotides: TGTGCCAGCAGCTTAACTGGGGGTCCTATGAACACTGAAGCTTTCTTT. This translates into CASSLTGGPMNTEAFF.

As to this clonotype: A read error may explain this, as a much larger clone is one base away. This chain joins TRBV5-1 and TRBJ2-1; D not resolved. The germline V gene encodes CDR1 SGHRS and CDR2 YFSETQ. The CDR3 has 13 residues. The CDR3 loop reads CASSLEGANGQFF. For the CDR3, the DNA is TGCGCCAGCAGCTTGGAAGGAGCCAATGGGCAGTTCTTC.

This clonotype was seen at least ten times. The chain carries TRBV7-2 and TRBJ1-4; 7 bases line up with TRBD1. CDR3 size: 16 residues. V shed 7 bases and J 1 base; nucleotides not matched to a gene: 9. The germline CDR1 and CDR2 sequences are SGHTA and FQGNSA. The CDR3 here is CASKGQAGRTNEKLFF. The CDR3 DNA follows: TGTGCCAGCAAAGGACAGGCCGGTAGAACTAATGAAAAACTGTTTTTT.

This chain joins TRBV7-3 and TRBJ2-5; TRBD2 aligns across 12 bases. Germline values: CDR1 SGHTA, CDR2 FQGTGA. V shed 3 bases and J 7 bases; nucleotides not matched to a gene: 6. The CDR3 loop spans 15 amino acids. The CDR3 DNA is TGTGCCAGCAGCTTTGCTAGCGGGGGGGCCGGGACCCAGTACTTC. This sequence encodes CASSFASGGAGTQYF.

In regard to this clonotype: A read error may account for a junction end that differs from germline. This rearrangement joins TRBV7-8 to TRBJ1-2, with D hard to call. This CDR3 is built from 13 residues. Per the germline V gene, CDR1 is SGHVS and CDR2 is FQNEAQ. The CDR3 sequence is CAGSRNSLGGYTF. For the CDR3, the DNA is TGTGCCGGCAGCCGGAACAGTTTGGGAGGCTACACCTTC.

A remark on this clonotype: This may be a read error: a much more frequent sequence differs by one nucleotide. V usage is TRBV9 and J usage is TRBJ1-3; 9 bases map to TRBD1. Germline assignment: CDR1 SGDLS and CDR2 YYNGEE. The CDR3 sequence is 15 residues long. V gave up 3 bases and J gave up 3 bases; unmatched junction bases: 4. CDR3 sequence: CASSATGGLGNTIYF. CDR3 DNA sequence: TGTGCCAGCAGCGCAACAGGGGGCCTTGGAAACACCATATATTTT.

There are many counts of this clonotype. The rearrangement joins TRBV5-1 to TRBJ1-2; the D gene is possibly TRBD1 (6 bases). The CDR3 is 16 amino acids. The ends were cut back, 1 base at V and 4 bases at J, with 17 bases in the middle. Germline CDR1 is SGHRS and CDR2 is YFSETQ. The CDR3 sequence is CASSLTPGTLAYGYTF. CDR3 bases: TGCGCCAGCAGCTTGACCCCCGGGACACTCGCCTATGGCTACACCTTC.

The table lists this clonotype with many counts. This sequence joins TRBV6-5 and TRBJ1-1; no clear D gene. Germline V gives CDR1 MNHEY, CDR2 SVGAGI. This CDR3 is built from 14 residues. V lost 2 bases and J lost 5, with 12 bases in between. The CDR3 DNA reads TGTGCCAGCAGTTACGGGAGGGAGTCGACTGAAGCTTTCTTT. It translates to CASSYGRESTEAFF.

CDR3 amino acids: CASSIGGGAGELFF. The CDR3 coding sequence is TGTGCCAGTAGTATCGGGGGCGGGGCCGGGGAGCTGTTTTTT. The chain recombines TRBV19 with TRBJ2-2; D may be TRBD1 or TRBD2 (6 bases each). The germline gives CDR1 LNHDA, CDR2 SQIVND (reference sequence). The CDR3 runs to 14 residues. V was pared by 3 bases and J by 6 bases, with 11 bases between.

This clonotype came up many times. The chain links TRBV19 to TRBJ2-3; D call uncertain. V was shortened by 3 bases and J by 2 bases, with 9 bases between the two germline ends. The CDR3 loop spans 14 amino acids. Germline V gene lookup returns CDR1 LNHDA and CDR2 SQIVND (reference sequence). The CDR3 nucleotides are TGTGCCAGTAGTATGATGTACCCCACAGATACGCAGTATTTT. It yields the protein CASSMMYPTDTQYF.

Comment on this clonotype: A much larger clone differs from this one at a single base, so this may be a read error. The CDR3 DNA follows: TGCGCCAGCAGCTTGCTCCCCGACCAGCCCCGGCATTTT. As protein: CASSLLPDQPRHF. The V and J genes are TRBV5-1 and TRBJ1-5; D is uncertain. CDR3 size: 13 residues. Germline loops: CDR1 SGHRS, CDR2 YFSETQ.

This clonotype was detected only a few times. The rearrangement links TRBV30 to TRBJ1-4, with D uncertain. The CDR3 sequence is 13 residues long. Germline CDR1 GTSNPN, CDR2 SVGIG (reference sequence). V shed 3 bases and J shed 1 base, with 6 bases lying between them. CDR3 amino acids: CAWRGGTNEKLFF. CDR3 sequence (DNA): TGTGCCTGGAGAGGTGGAACTAATGAAAAACTGTTTTTT.

This clonotype was recorded a few times. The gene calls are TRBV19 and TRBJ2-5; D remains unclear. The CDR3 is 12 residues long. In germline, CDR1 is LNHDA, CDR2 SQIVND (reference sequence). V was shortened by 5 bases and J by 9 bases, with 13 bases between the two germline ends. CDR3 sequence reads: CASSHSNQPQYF. Written as DNA, the CDR3 is TGTGCCAGTAGTCATAGCAATCAGCCCCAGTACTTC.

The rearrangement uses TRBV10-3 and TRBJ1-5; 9 bases are shared with TRBD1. V dropped 2 bases and J dropped 4; count of bases not matched to a gene: 6. This CDR3 comprises 16 residues. Germline V lookup: CDR1 ENHRY, CDR2 SYGVKD. CDR3 coding DNA: TGTGCCATCAGTGAGGGGAAGGACAGGGGAAATCAGCCCCAGCATTTT. Translation gives CAISEGKDRGNQPQHF.

This chain joins TRBV4-2 and TRBJ1-1; D unclear. This CDR3 contains 14 residues. V was cut by 7 bases and J by 6 bases, with 18 bases left in between. The germline V gene encodes CDR1 LGHNA and CDR2 YNFKEQ. The CDR3 reads CASTVSGSVSEAFF. CDR3 bases: TGTGCCAGCACCGTCTCGGGGTCGGTATCTGAAGCTTTCTTT.

This clonotype showed up many times. V usage is TRBV7-2 and J usage is TRBJ2-7, with 9 bases matching TRBD2. This CDR3 has 15 residues. CDR1 and CDR2 (germline): SGHTA, FQGNSA. With V trimmed by 1 base and J by 0 bases, 1 base remained unmatched. CDR3 nucleotide sequence: TGTGCCAGCAGCTTAGTAGCGGGGGCCTCCTACGAGCAGTACTTC. Translating gives CASSLVAGASYEQYF.

The rearrangement links TRBV7-4 to TRBJ2-7; the D is unclear. The V and J ends lost 3 bases and 7 bases respectively, with 10 bases between them. The CDR3 has 12 residues. CDR1 is SGHVT, CDR2 SQSDAQ, per germline. In DNA form, the CDR3 reads TGTGCCAGCAGCTTTCCGGAAGGTGAGCAGTACGTC. Amino acid sequence: CASSFPEGEQYV.

V usage is TRBV10-2 and J usage is TRBJ2-7, with 9 nucleotides matching TRBD2. V lost 5 bases to trimming and J lost 5 bases; unmatched junction nucleotides: 4. The CDR3 has 13 amino acids. Germline values: CDR1 WSHSY, CDR2 SAAADI. CDR3 bases: TGCGCCAGCAGTCAGGGACTAGCTAACGAGCAGTACTTC. Protein product: CASSQGLANEQYF.

This clonotype was counted ten times or more. The chain is built from TRBV19 and TRBJ1-2; 7 bases agree with TRBD1. Germline V lookup: CDR1 LNHDA, CDR2 SQIVND (reference sequence). Germline trimming cut 4 bases from V and 12 bases from J; bases unmatched to any gene: 5. CDR3 length: 11 residues. The CDR3: CASSTQGRHTF. The CDR3 DNA sequence: TGTGCCAGTAGTACACAGGGGAGGCACACCTTC.

The chain links TRBV2 to TRBJ2-7, with TRBD1 matching over 9 bases. Germline-derived CDR1 and CDR2 are SNHLY and FYNNEI. The CDR3 is 15 residues long. V lost 6 bases, J lost 0 bases, and 6 bases stayed unmatched. The CDR3 DNA follows: TGTGCCAGCAGCTACGGGACAGGGAGCTCCTACGAGCAGTACGTC. It translates to CASSYGTGSSYEQYV.

This clonotype came up many times. The chain carries TRBV6-1 and TRBJ2-7, with D unresolved. This CDR3 contains 11 residues. The ends were cut back, 4 bases at V and 3 bases at J, with 4 bases in the middle. Germline lookup yields CDR1 MNHNS and CDR2 SASEGT. As DNA, the CDR3 is TGTGCCAGCAGTGCGAACTACGAGCAGTACTTC. This translates into CASSANYEQYF.

In regard to this clonotype: One junction end disagrees with the germline gene, perhaps due to a read error. The V gene is TRBV7-2, the J gene TRBJ2-5; 8 bases line up with TRBD2. In germline, CDR1 is SGHTA, CDR2 FQGNSA. CDR3 length: 12 residues. The DNA for the CDR3 is TGTGCCAGCAGCCTAAGTACTAGCGGACTAGTCTTC. Translated, it gives CASSLSTSGLVF.

The chain combines TRBV7-9 with TRBJ1-2, with 8 nucleotides matching TRBD1. CDR3 length: 13 residues. CDR1 and CDR2 (germline): SEHNR, FQNEAQ (reference sequence). V gave up 2 bases and J gave up 8 bases; unmatched junction bases: 4. The CDR3 nucleotides are TGTGCCAGCAGCTTACTAACAGGGGGAGGCTACACCTTC. Its translation: CASSLLTGGGYTF.

A note on this clonotype: No conserved phenylalanine or tryptophan ends this CDR3, so it is likely a read error. This sequence joins TRBV10-3 and TRBJ2-3; D remains ambiguous. Germline V CDR1 and CDR2: ENHRY, SYGVKD. CDR3 length equals 13 residues. V shed 3 bases and J shed 4 bases, with 8 bases lying between them. CDR3 sequence: CAISEGGADTQYL. The CDR3 DNA follows: TGTGCCATCAGTGAAGGTGGGGCAGATACGCAGTATCTT.

This clonotype was recorded at least ten times. This chain joins TRBV14 and TRBJ1-1; 9 bases align to TRBD1. Trimming at V came to 5 bases and at J to 5 bases, leaving 3 bases not matched to a gene. Germline lookup yields CDR1 SGHDN and CDR2 FVKESK. The CDR3 contains 13 residues. CDR3 protein: CASSKGTGTEAFF. The DNA for the CDR3 is TGTGCCAGCAGCAAGGGGACAGGGACTGAAGCTTTCTTT.